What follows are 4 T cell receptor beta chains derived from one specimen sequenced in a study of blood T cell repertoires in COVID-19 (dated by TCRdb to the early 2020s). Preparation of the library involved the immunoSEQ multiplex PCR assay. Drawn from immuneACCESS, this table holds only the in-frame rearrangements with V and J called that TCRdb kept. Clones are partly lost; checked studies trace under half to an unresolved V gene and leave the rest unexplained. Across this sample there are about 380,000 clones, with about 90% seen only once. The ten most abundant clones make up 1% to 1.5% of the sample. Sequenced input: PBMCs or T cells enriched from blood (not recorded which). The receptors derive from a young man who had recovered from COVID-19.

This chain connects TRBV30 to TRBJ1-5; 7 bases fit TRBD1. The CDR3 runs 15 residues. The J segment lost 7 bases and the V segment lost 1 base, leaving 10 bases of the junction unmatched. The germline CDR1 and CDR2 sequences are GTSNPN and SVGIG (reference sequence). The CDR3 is CAWSGEGGFGQPQHF. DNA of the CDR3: TGTGCCTGGAGTGGTGAAGGGGGCTTCGGGCAGCCCCAGCATTTT.

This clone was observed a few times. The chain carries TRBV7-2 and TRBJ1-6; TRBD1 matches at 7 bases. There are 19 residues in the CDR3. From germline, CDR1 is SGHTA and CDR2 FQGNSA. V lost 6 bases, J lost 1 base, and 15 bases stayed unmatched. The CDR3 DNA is TGTGCCAGCAGGAAGGGGGCCCTAAGAGCCTTTTCCTATAATTCACCCCTCCACTTT. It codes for CASRKGALRAFSYNSPLHF.

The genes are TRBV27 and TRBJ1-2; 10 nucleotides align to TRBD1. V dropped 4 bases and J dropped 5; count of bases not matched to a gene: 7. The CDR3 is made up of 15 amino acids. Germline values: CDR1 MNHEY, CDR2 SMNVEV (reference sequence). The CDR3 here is CASSSRQGAQYGYTF. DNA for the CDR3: TGTGCCAGCAGTTCTAGACAGGGGGCGCAGTATGGCTACACCTTC.

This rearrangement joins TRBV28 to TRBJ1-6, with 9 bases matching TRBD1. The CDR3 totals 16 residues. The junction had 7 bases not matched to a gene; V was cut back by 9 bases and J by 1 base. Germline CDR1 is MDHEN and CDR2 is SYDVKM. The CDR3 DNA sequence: TGTGCCAGTGTGGACAGGGGAAGATCCTATAATTCACCCCTCCACTTT. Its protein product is CASVDRGRSYNSPLHF.